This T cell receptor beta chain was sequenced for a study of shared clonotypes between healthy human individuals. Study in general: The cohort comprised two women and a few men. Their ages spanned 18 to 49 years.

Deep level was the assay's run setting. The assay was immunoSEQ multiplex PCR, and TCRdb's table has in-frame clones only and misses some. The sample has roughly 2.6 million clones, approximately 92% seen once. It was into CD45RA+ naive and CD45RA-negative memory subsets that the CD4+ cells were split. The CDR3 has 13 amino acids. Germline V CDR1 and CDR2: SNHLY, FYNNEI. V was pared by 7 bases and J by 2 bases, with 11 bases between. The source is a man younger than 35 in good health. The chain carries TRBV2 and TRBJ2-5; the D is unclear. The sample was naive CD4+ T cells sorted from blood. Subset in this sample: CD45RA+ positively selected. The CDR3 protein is CASIFHSQETQYF. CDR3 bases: TGTGCCAGCATCTTTCACAGTCAAGAGACCCAGTACTTC.